This entry lists 26 T cell receptor beta chains sequenced from one sample in a study of breast tumors, draining lymph nodes, adjacent tissues. TCRdb re-analysed the multiplex PCR reads in MiXCR, keeping a single row per CDR3 protein. Here the sample spans roughly 100,000 distinct CDR3 sequences, about 31% being singletons. Breast cancer patients provided tissue from their axillary draining lymph nodes. Source material: axillary lymph node tissue. The receptor set was obtained from a female donor with breast cancer. Some clones in this sample may be carry-over from other donors' samples.

At least ten counts were recorded for this clonotype. The chain uses TRBV7-6 and TRBJ2-2, with 9 positions matching TRBD2. V trimming: 5 bases; J trimming: 5 bases; junction bases outside the gene matches: 3. The CDR3 length is 14 residues. Per the germline V gene, CDR1 is SGHVS and CDR2 is FNYEAQ. The CDR3 DNA reads TGTGCCAGCAGCCAAGCGGGGGGAACCGGGGAGCTGTTTTTT. Its protein product is CASSQAGGTGELFF.

This clonotype has a count of ten or more. The chain couples TRBV6-5 to TRBJ2-3, with TRBD2 identical over 13 bases. This CDR3 spans 16 amino acids. The V gene's germline CDR1 is MNHEY and CDR2 SVGAGI. The J segment lost 2 bases and the V segment lost 6 bases, leaving 5 bases of the junction unmatched. CDR3 sequence reads: CASRRTSGGPTDTQYF. The CDR3 region has the DNA TGTGCCAGCAGACGGACTAGCGGGGGCCCCACAGATACGCAGTATTTT.

The V and J genes are TRBV29-1 and TRBJ1-2; D remains unclear. Germline V gives CDR1 SQVTM, CDR2 ANQGSEA. The V end was cut by 8 bases, the J end by 5 bases, with 21 bases between. The CDR3 is 14 amino acids. CDR3 loop: CSIVRTGAFYGYTF. The CDR3 coding sequence is TGCAGCATTGTTAGGACGGGAGCTTTTTATGGCTACACCTTC.

The chain recombines TRBV7-9 with TRBJ2-1; 11 bases are shared with TRBD2. Germline values: CDR1 SEHNR, CDR2 FQNEAQ (reference sequence). The junction had 14 bases not matched to a gene; V was cut back by 5 bases and J by 5 bases. The CDR3 consists of 18 residues. The CDR3: CASSPPLLTSGVHNEQFF. The CDR3 DNA reads TGTGCCAGCAGCCCCCCCCTGTTGACTAGCGGGGTCCACAATGAGCAGTTCTTC.

This clonotype was seen only a few times. This may be a read error, as it is one base from a much larger clone. The V gene is TRBV6-4, the J gene TRBJ1-3; D gene ambiguous. There are 17 residues in the CDR3. V gave up 5 bases and J gave up 0 bases, with 17 bases separating them. Germline lookup yields CDR1 MRHNA and CDR2 SNTAGT. The CDR3 region is CASSQVGSGRSGNTIYF. The CDR3 nucleotides read TGTGCCAGCAGTCAAGTCGGCTCAGGTCGCTCTGGAAACACCATATATTTT.

This clonotype showed up many times. This sequence joins TRBV24-1 and TRBJ1-5; TRBD1 aligns across 7 bases. CDR1 is KGHDR, CDR2 SFDVKD, per germline. The CDR3 runs to 16 residues. The V and J ends lost 0 bases and 2 bases, in that order; junction bases with no gene match: 3. As DNA, the CDR3 is TGTGCCACCAGTGATTTGGACAGGGTTGGCAATCAGCCCCAGCATTTT. It specifies CATSDLDRVGNQPQHF.

Regarding this clonotype: A junction boundary mismatches the germline segment, possibly from a read error. V usage is TRBV20-1 and J usage is TRBJ1-4; D gene uncertain. Germline-derived CDR1 and CDR2 are DFQATT and SNEGSKA (reference sequence). This CDR3 is built from 14 residues. CDR3 region: CSARNRATNGKLFF. The DNA of the CDR3 is TGCAGTGCTAGAAATCGGGCAACTAATGGAAAACTGTTTTTT.

About this clonotype itself: One end of the junction is discordant with germline, which a read error may explain. The V call is TRBV5-1, the J call TRBJ1-2, with TRBD1 identical over 8 bases. The CDR3 has 16 amino acids. Germline values: CDR1 SGHRS, CDR2 YFSETQ. CDR3 loop: CASSVRTGKFNYGYTF. CDR3 nucleotides: TGTGCCAGCAGCGTACGGACAGGGAAGTTTAACTATGGCTACACCTTC. The full variable domain, in which reference TRBV5-1 and TRBJ1-2 provide the parts outside the CDR3, is KAGVTQTPRYLIKTRGQQVTLSCSPISGHRSVSWYQQTPGQGLQFLFEYFSETQRNKGNFPGRFSGRQFSNSRSEMNVSTLELGDSALYLCASSVRTGKFNYGYTFGSGTRLTVV.

This sequence joins TRBV3-1 and TRBJ2-1; perhaps D is TRBD1 or TRBD2 (6 bases each). Trimming took 9 bases from V and 5 from J, leaving 23 bases between them. The CDR3 loop spans 16 amino acids. CDR1 and CDR2 (germline): LGHDT, YNNKEL (reference sequence). CDR3 loop: CASRGPLSPVHNEQFF. CDR3 nucleotides: TGTGCCAGTCGGGGGCCTCTCTCCCCCGTCCACAATGAGCAGTTCTTC.

This clonotype has ten or more counts. The genes are TRBV24-1 and TRBJ2-7; a weak D match, TRBD2 (6 bases). This CDR3 has 16 amino acids. Germline values: CDR1 KGHDR, CDR2 SFDVKD. The ends were cut back, 5 bases at V and 2 bases at J, with 18 bases in the middle. The chain's CDR3 is CATSVNAVAATYEQYF. The CDR3 DNA reads TGTGCCACCAGTGTCAACGCGGTAGCGGCCACCTACGAGCAGTACTTC.

This clonotype was counted ten times or more. The chain uses TRBV5-1 and TRBJ2-5; D perhaps matches TRBD1 (6 bases). The germline V and J ends were trimmed by 3 bases and 0 bases, with 9 bases remaining between them. This CDR3 spans 14 amino acids. Per germline, CDR1 SGHRS and CDR2 YFSETQ. As DNA, the CDR3 is TGCGCCAGCAGCTCGGGGACATACCAAGAGACCCAGTACTTC. Protein: CASSSGTYQETQYF.

In regard to this clonotype: In this CDR3 the conserved last residue, phenylalanine or tryptophan, is missing, so a read error is likely. The rearrangement links TRBV14 to TRBJ2-7; TRBD1 is a possible D gene (5 bases). Germline V gene lookup returns CDR1 SGHDN and CDR2 FVKESK. The CDR3 is 13 amino acids. The CDR3 DNA follows: TGTGCCGGCAGATTTAGGGGCTCCTACGAGCAGTACCTC. This gives the protein CAGRFRGSYEQYL.

This clonotype was picked up many times. J is TRBJ2-5 and V is TRBV9, with unresolved D. V gave up 0 bases and J gave up 5 bases, with 8 bases separating them. The CDR3 length is 13 residues. CDR1 is SGDLS and CDR2 is YYNGEE in the germline V gene. CDR3 DNA sequence: TGTGCCAGCAGCGTAGCTACGATGGAGACCCAGTACTTC. This sequence encodes CASSVATMETQYF.

This clonotype has ten or more counts. The chain is built from TRBV5-6 and TRBJ1-2; D call uncertain. Trimming shortened V by 0 bases and J by 3 bases, and 18 bases separated the two germline ends. The CDR3 sequence is 17 residues long. CDR1 is SGHDT, CDR2 YYEEEE, per germline. Written as DNA, the CDR3 is TGTGCCAGCAGCTTGGTGGGTCCCAGCCCGAAGCACTATGGCTACACCTTC. Its protein product is CASSLVGPSPKHYGYTF. The variable domain in full, completed from reference TRBV5-6 and TRBJ1-2, reads DAGVTQSPTHLIKTRGQQVTLRCSPKSGHDTVSWYQQALGQGPQFIFQYYEEEERQRGNFPDRFSGHQFPNYSSELNVNALLLGDSALYLCASSLVGPSPKHYGYTFGSGTRLTVV.

This clonotype was counted at least ten times. A much bigger clone sits one base away, suggesting this may be a read error. This likely comes from a read error, as the CDR3 has no conserved phenylalanine or tryptophan at its end. J is TRBJ2-1 and V is TRBV7-2; 7 bases map to TRBD2. The CDR3 length is 14 residues. Per the germline V gene, CDR1 is SGHTA and CDR2 is FQGNSA. J gave up 4 bases and V 7 bases, and 7 bases lay outside the gene matches. Here the CDR3 DNA reads TGTGCCAGCACCGGACTAGGACCTTACAATGAGCAGTTCCTC. This codes for CASTGLGPYNEQFL.

The chain couples TRBV2 to TRBJ2-7; 13 bases are a match to TRBD2. There are 14 residues in the CDR3. V lost 8 bases and J lost 7; bases outside the gene matches: 8. Germline assignment: CDR1 SNHLY and CDR2 FYNNEI. CDR3 loop: CASDWGLAGYEQYF. The CDR3 region has the DNA TGTGCCAGCGATTGGGGACTAGCGGGATATGAGCAGTACTTC.

This clonotype was observed at least ten times. CDR3 in amino acids: CASSPLAGGRDTQYF. In DNA form, the CDR3 reads TGTGCCAGCAGCCCACTAGCGGGGGGCAGGGATACGCAGTATTTT. The gene calls are TRBV14 and TRBJ2-3; 12 nucleotides match TRBD2. The germline gives CDR1 SGHDN, CDR2 FVKESK. There are 15 residues in the CDR3. Trimming removed 4 bases from V and 6 bases from J; junction bases left unmatched: 5.

This clonotype was observed a single time. The chain carries TRBV9 and TRBJ2-6; D is possibly TRBD1 or TRBD2 (5 bases each). Trimming shortened V by 4 bases and J by 4 bases, and 12 bases separated the two germline ends. Germline V gene data show CDR1 as SGDLS and CDR2 as YYNGEE. The CDR3 loop spans 15 amino acids. CDR3 residues: CASSLAGLGANVLTF. The CDR3 region has the DNA TGTGCCAGCAGCCTAGCAGGGCTCGGGGCCAACGTCCTGACTTTC.

Comments on this clonotype: A much larger clonotype is one base distant, so this may be a read error. The chain combines TRBV3-2 with TRBJ2-5; the D call of TRBD1 is as the table states it, not checked on the DNA. TRBV3-2 is labeled a pseudogene. This CDR3 comprises 16 residues. This chain's CDR3 is CPSSQPNRRAEETQYF. In DNA form, the CDR3 reads TGTCCCAGCAGCCAACCCAACCGCCGGGCCGAAGAGACCCAGTACTTC.

This clonotype was seen a handful of times. The rearrangement uses TRBV5-6 and TRBJ2-3; perhaps TRBD1 as D (6 bases). This CDR3 has 16 residues. The germline CDR1 and CDR2 sequences are SGHDT and YYEEEE. V was trimmed by 4 bases and J by 5 bases, leaving 20 bases between them. The CDR3 loop is CASSPIGGAQRDTQYF. The CDR3 DNA reads as TGTGCCAGCAGCCCTATAGGGGGTGCGCAGAGAGATACGCAGTATTTT.

Points on this clonotype: A much larger clone lies one base from this, so it may be a read error. The CDR3 end shows no conserved phenylalanine or tryptophan, and so a read error is likely. No DNA is shown, since the ends of the CDR3 on it are uncertain; the CDR3 is the one TCRdb lists. CDR3 region: CASSSTGRLSYEQCL. This sequence joins TRBV5-1 and TRBJ2-5; the DNA was not compared with TRBD1, the D call given in the table. The germline gives CDR1 SGHRS, CDR2 YFSETQ. 15 amino acids form the CDR3, both terminal residues included.

The rearrangement links TRBV6-5 to TRBJ2-3; perhaps TRBD2 as D (5 bases). Trimming removed 5 bases from V and 4 bases from J, with 19 bases in between. The CDR3 is 16 residues long. CDR1 and CDR2 (germline): MNHEY, SVGAGI. The chain's CDR3 is CASSPRQEARADTQYF. The CDR3, as DNA: TGTGCCAGCAGTCCGCGGCAGGAGGCGAGAGCAGATACGCAGTATTTT.

This clonotype has ten or more counts. J is TRBJ2-7 and V is TRBV30, with D possibly being TRBD1 or TRBD2 (6 bases each). CDR3 length: 14 residues. In germline, CDR1 is GTSNPN, CDR2 SVGIG (reference sequence). Trimming pared 1 base from V and 7 bases from J, leaving 17 bases between. This chain's CDR3 is CAWSGGAGLGEQYF. The CDR3 DNA follows: TGTGCCTGGAGTGGGGGGGCAGGGTTGGGGGAGCAGTACTTC.

This clonotype was picked up many times. The V call is TRBV11-2, the J call TRBJ2-7; 8 bases fit TRBD2. Germline CDR1 reads SGHAT; CDR2 reads FQNNGV. The CDR3 is made up of 14 amino acids. V was pared by 1 base and J by 4 bases, with 3 bases of the junction left unmatched. CDR3 region: CASSLASGLYEQYF. The CDR3 bases are TGTGCCAGCAGCTTAGCTAGCGGGTTATACGAGCAGTACTTC.

The table lists this clonotype with a count of one. V usage is TRBV29-1 and J usage is TRBJ2-7; 10 bases map to TRBD1. This CDR3 spans 13 amino acids. V lost 6 bases and J lost 2; bases outside the gene matches: 4. Germline CDR1 and CDR2: SQVTM and ANQGSEA. The CDR3 DNA is TGCAGCGTAGAGGGGACAGGGGCCTACGAGCAGTACTTC. Encoded protein: CSVEGTGAYEQYF.

This clonotype was seen only a few times. This chain links TRBV6-1 with TRBJ1-1; D gene unclear. Germline V lookup: CDR1 MNHNS, CDR2 SASEGT. V dropped 6 bases and J dropped 7 bases, with 12 bases sitting between them. This CDR3 has 12 amino acids. This chain's CDR3 is CASRRHDLEAFF. The CDR3 bases are TGTGCCAGCAGAAGACACGACCTTGAAGCTTTCTTT.